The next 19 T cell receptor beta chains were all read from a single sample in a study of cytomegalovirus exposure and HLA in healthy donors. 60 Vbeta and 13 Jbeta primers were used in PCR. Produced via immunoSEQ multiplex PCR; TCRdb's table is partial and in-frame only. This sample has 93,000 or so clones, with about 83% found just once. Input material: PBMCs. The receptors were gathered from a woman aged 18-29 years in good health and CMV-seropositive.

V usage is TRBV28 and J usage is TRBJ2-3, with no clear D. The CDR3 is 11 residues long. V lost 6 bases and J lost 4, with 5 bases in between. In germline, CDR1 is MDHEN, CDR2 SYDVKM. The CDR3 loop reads CASRTADTQYF. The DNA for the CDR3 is TGTGCCAGCAGAACTGCAGATACGCAGTATTTT.

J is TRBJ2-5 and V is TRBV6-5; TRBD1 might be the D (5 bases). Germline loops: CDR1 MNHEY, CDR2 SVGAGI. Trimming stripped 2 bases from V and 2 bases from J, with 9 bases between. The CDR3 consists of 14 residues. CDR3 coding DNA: TGTGCCAGCAGTTACAGGACAACTCAAGAGACCCAGTACTTC. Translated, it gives CASSYRTTQETQYF.

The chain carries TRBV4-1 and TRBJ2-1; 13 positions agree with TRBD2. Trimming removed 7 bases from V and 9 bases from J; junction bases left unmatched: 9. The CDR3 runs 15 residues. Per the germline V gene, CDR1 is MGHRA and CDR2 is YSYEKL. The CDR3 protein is CASTATSGRTFEQFF. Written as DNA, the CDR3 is TGCGCCAGCACCGCGACTAGCGGGAGGACATTTGAGCAGTTCTTC.

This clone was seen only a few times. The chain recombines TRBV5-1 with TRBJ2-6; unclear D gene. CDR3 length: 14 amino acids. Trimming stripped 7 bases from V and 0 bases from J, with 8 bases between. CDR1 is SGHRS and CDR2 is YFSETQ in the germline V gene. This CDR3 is CASSVDSGANVLTF. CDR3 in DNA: TGCGCCAGCTCCGTAGACTCTGGGGCCAACGTCCTGACTTTC. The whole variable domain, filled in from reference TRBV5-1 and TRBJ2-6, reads KAGVTQTPRYLIKTRGQQVTLSCSPISGHRSVSWYQQTPGQGLQFLFEYFSETQRNKGNFPGRFSGRQFSNSRSEMNVSTLELGDSALYLCASSVDSGANVLTFGAGSRLTVL.

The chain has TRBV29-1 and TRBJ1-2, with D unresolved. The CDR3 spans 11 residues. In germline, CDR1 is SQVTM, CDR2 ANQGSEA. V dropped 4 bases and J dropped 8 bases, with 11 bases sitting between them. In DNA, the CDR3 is TGCAGCGTTGGGAGGGTGTCGGGCTACACCTTC. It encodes CSVGRVSGYTF.

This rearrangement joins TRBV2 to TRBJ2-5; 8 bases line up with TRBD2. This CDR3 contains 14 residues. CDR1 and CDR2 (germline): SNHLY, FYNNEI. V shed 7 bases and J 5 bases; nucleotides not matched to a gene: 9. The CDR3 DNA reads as TGTGCCAGCATTCCACGGACTAGCAGGGAGACCCAGTACTTC. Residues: CASIPRTSRETQYF.

The CDR3 sequence: CASSGYRGREKLFF. In DNA, the CDR3 is TGTGCCAGCAGTGGATACAGGGGGCGTGAAAAACTGTTTTTT. This chain links TRBV6-1 with TRBJ1-4, with TRBD1 matching over 9 bases. With 4 bases clipped from V and 7 bases from J, the junction kept 4 bases outside the gene matches. This CDR3 contains 14 residues. The germline V gene has CDR1 MNHNS and CDR2 SASEGT.

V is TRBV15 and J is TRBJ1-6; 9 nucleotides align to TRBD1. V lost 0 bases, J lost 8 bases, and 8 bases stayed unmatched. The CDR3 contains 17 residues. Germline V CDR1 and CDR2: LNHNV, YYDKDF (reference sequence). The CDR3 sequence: CATSRDHVGQGYSPLHF. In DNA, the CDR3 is TGTGCCACCAGCAGAGATCATGTGGGACAGGGCTATTCACCCCTCCACTTT.

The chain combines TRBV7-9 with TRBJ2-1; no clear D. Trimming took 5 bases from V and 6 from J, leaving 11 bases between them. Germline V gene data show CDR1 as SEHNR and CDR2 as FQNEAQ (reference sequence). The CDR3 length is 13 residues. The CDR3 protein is CASSEPVPNEQFF. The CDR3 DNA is TGTGCCAGCAGCGAACCAGTGCCCAATGAGCAGTTCTTC.

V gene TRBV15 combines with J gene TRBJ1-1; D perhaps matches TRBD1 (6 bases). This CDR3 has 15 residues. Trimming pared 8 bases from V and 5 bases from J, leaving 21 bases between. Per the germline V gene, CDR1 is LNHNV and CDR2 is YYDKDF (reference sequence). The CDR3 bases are TGTGCCACCTGGACGAGGGGACAAGTGGGGACTGAAGCTTTCTTT. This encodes CATWTRGQVGTEAFF. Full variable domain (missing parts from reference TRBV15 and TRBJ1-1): DAMVIQNPRYQVTQFGKPVTLSCSQTLNHNVMYWYQQKSSQAPKLLFHYYDKDFNNEADTPDNFQSRRPNTSFCFLDIRSPGLGDTAMYLCATWTRGQVGTEAFFGQGTRLTVV.

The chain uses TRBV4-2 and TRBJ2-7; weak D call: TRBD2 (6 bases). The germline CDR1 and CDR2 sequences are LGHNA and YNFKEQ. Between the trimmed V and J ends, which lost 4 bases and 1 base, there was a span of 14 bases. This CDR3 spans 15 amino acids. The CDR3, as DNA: TGTGCCAGCAGCCCCCTCTCGGGGGAGTCCTACGAGCAGTACTTC. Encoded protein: CASSPLSGESYEQYF.

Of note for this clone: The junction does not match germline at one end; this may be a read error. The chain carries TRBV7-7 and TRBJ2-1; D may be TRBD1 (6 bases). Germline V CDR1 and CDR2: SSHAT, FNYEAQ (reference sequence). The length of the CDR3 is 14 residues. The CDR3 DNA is TGTGCTAGCAGCTTAGTCCAGGGGTGGGGTGAGCAGTTCTTC. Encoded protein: CASSLVQGWGEQFF.

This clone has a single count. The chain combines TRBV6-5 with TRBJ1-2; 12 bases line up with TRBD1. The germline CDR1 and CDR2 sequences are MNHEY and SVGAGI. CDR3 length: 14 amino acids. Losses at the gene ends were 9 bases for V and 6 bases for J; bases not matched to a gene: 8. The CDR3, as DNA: TGTGCCAGTCGACCGGGACAGGGGGCAGATGGCTACACCTTC. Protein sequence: CASRPGQGADGYTF.

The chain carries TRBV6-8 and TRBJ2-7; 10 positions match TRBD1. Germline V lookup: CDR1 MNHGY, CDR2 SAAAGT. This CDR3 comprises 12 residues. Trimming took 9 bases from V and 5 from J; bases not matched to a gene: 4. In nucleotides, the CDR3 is TGTGCCAGTCGGGACAGGGGTCACGAGCAGTACTTC. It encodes CASRDRGHEQYF.

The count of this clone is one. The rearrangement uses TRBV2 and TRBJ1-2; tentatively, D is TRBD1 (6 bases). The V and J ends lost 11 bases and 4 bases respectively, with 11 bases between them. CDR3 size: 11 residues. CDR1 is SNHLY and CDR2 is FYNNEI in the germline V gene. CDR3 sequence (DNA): TGTGCCGGGGGCAGGGCCTATGGCTACACCTTC. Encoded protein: CAGGRAYGYTF.

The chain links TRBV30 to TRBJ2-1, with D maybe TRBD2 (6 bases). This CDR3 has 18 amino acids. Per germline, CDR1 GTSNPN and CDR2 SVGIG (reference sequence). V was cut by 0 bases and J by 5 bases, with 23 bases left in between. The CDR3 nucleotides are TGTGCCTGGAGTGTAGATTTTTTGCGGAGGGCCATTGACAATGAGCAGTTCTTC. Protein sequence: CAWSVDFLRRAIDNEQFF.

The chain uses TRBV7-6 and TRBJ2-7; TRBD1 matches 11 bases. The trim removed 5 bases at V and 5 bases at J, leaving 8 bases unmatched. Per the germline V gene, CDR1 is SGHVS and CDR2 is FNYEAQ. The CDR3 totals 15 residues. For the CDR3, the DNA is TGTGCCAGCAGCCCCCGGACAGGGGGCGGGAACGAGCAGTACTTC. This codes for CASSPRTGGGNEQYF.

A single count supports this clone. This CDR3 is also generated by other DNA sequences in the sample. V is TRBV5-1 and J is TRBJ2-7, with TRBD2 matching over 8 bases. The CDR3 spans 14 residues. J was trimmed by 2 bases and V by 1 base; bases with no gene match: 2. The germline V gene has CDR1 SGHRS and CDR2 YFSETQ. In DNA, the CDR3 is TGCGCCAGCAGCTTGACTAGCGGAACCTACGAGCAGTACTTC. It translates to CASSLTSGTYEQYF.

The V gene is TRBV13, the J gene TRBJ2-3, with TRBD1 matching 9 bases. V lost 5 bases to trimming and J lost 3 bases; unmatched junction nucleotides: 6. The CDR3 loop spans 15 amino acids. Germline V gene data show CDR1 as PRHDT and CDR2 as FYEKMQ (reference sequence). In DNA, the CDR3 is TGTGCCAGCAGCCGCCGGACAGGGGTAACAGATACGCAGTATTTT. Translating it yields CASSRRTGVTDTQYF.